Below, 32 T cell receptor beta chains from the same sample are listed, as sequenced in a study of OX40 agonist ivuxolimab in advanced cancers. Data came from immunoSEQ multiplex PCR; TCRdb stores just in-frame clones and leaves some out. The sample holds roughly 26,000 clones, over 70% seen once. Material: CD4+ or CD8+ T cells sorted from blood, obtained in a trial of the OX40 agonist ivuxolimab. The receptors shown here come from an adult with an advanced solid tumor such as melanoma, head and neck, liver or kidney cancer.

The CDR3 is CASSWTSGGRGGELFF. The CDR3 DNA sequence: TGTGCCAGCAGTTGGACTAGCGGGGGGCGTGGCGGGGAGCTGTTTTTT. The chain carries TRBV7-9 and TRBJ2-2; TRBD2 aligns across 14 bases. This CDR3 region has 16 residues. J was trimmed by 7 bases and V by 6 bases; bases with no gene match: 7. Germline CDR1 SEHNR, CDR2 FQNEAQ (reference sequence).

The chain links TRBV30 to TRBJ1-2, with D perhaps TRBD1 (5 bases). Germline V CDR1 and CDR2: GTSNPN, SVGIG (reference sequence). The CDR3 has 9 amino acids. With 8 bases removed from V and 10 bases from J, the gap between germline ends came to 11 bases. This CDR3 is CAGGTIYTF. The CDR3 DNA sequence: TGTGCCGGGGGGACTATCTACACCTTC.

The V and J genes are TRBV6-6 and TRBJ1-6; D gene ambiguous. Germline lookup yields CDR1 MNHNY and CDR2 SVGAGI (reference sequence). The CDR3 contains 13 residues. The V and J ends lost 8 bases and 3 bases respectively, with 8 bases between them. The CDR3 loop is CASWGDYNSPLHF. The CDR3 nucleotides are TGTGCCAGCTGGGGAGACTATAATTCACCCCTCCACTTT.

The chain has TRBV6-1 and TRBJ1-4; no firm D call. CDR1 and CDR2 (germline): MNHNS, SASEGT. CDR3 length: 12 amino acids. Trimming stripped 2 bases from V and 8 bases from J, with 6 bases between. In nucleotides, the CDR3 is TGTGCCAGCAGTGAATCGGGGGAAAAACTGTTTTTT. Protein product: CASSESGEKLFF.

This clone was counted only a few times. The CDR3: CAISDSTQNTEAFF. The CDR3 nucleotides are TGTGCCATCAGTGACTCGACACAGAACACTGAAGCTTTCTTT. The V and J genes are TRBV10-3 and TRBJ1-1; D gene uncertain. Germline V gene lookup returns CDR1 ENHRY and CDR2 SYGVKD. V lost 3 bases and J lost 1, with 9 bases in between. CDR3 size: 14 residues.

V usage is TRBV7-6 and J usage is TRBJ1-3; D is perhaps TRBD1 (6 bases). The germline gives CDR1 SGHVS, CDR2 FNYEAQ. With 5 bases removed from V and 0 bases from J, the gap between germline ends came to 17 bases. The CDR3 runs to 17 residues. CDR3 coding DNA: TGTGCCAGCAGCCCCTGGCGGACAGCAGGCTCTGGAAACACCATATATTTT. Its translation: CASSPWRTAGSGNTIYF. The variable domain in full, completed from reference TRBV7-6 and TRBJ1-3, reads GAGVSQSPRYKVTKRGQDVALRCDPISGHVSLYWYRQALGQGPEFLTYFNYEAQQDKSGLPNDRFSAERPEGSISTLTIQRTEQRDSAMYRCASSPWRTAGSGNTIYFGEGSWLTVV.

This chain connects TRBV10-2 to TRBJ2-7, with TRBD1 identical over 11 bases. The CDR3 is 16 residues long. J gave up 3 bases and V 6 bases, and 10 bases lay outside the gene matches. The germline CDR1 and CDR2 sequences are WSHSY and SAAADI. The DNA for the CDR3 is TGCGCCAGCAGCGATGGACAGGGGGCCCTTTACTACGAGCAGTACTTC. Amino acid sequence: CASSDGQGALYYEQYF.

The CDR3 here is CASRCQPQHF. The CDR3 bases are TGTGCCAGCAGATGTCAGCCCCAGCATTTT. The J gene is TRBJ1-5, the V gene TRBV12-1. TRBV12-1 is annotated as a pseudogene. The CDR3 has 10 amino acids.

A single count supports this clone. The rearrangement uses TRBV10-3 and TRBJ2-2, with D tentatively TRBD1 (6 bases). V was pared by 0 bases and J by 9 bases, with 17 bases between. The CDR3 extends over 16 amino acids. Germline V gene sequence: CDR1 ENHRY, CDR2 SYGVKD. CDR3 DNA sequence: TGTGCCATCAGTGAGTCGGCATCCAGGGGTATGAGGGAGCTGTTTTTT. Protein product: CAISESASRGMRELFF.

The V and J genes are TRBV19 and TRBJ2-1; D possibly matches TRBD1 or TRBD2 (6 bases each). Germline CDR1 is LNHDA and CDR2 is SQIVND (reference sequence). V shed 2 bases and J shed 3 bases, with 11 bases lying between them. This CDR3 has 15 amino acids. The CDR3 DNA reads as TGTGCCAGTAGTATACCCGGGGGCGTCTACAATGAGCAGTTCTTC. Translating it yields CASSIPGGVYNEQFF.

This CDR3 is CASSPWGAGTAGHTEAFF. In DNA, the CDR3 is TGTGCCAGCAGCCCCTGGGGGGCAGGGACCGCGGGGCACACTGAAGCTTTCTTT. The chain has TRBV7-3 and TRBJ1-1; the D gene is possibly TRBD1 (6 bases). The CDR3 extends over 18 amino acids. Trimming took 5 bases from V and 3 from J, leaving 25 bases between them. The germline gives CDR1 SGHTA, CDR2 FQGTGA.

V gene TRBV11-2 combines with J gene TRBJ1-5; D unresolved. CDR3 size: 17 residues. V lost 6 bases to trimming and J lost 0 bases, with 18 bases between them. CDR1 is SGHAT, CDR2 FQNNGV, per germline. The CDR3 loop reads CASSRSISVDSNQPQHF. DNA of the CDR3: TGTGCCAGCAGTCGCAGTATTTCGGTAGATAGCAATCAGCCCCAGCATTTT.

This clone has just a few counts. V and J are TRBV19 and TRBJ1-5; D possibly corresponds to TRBD1 (5 bases). There are 15 residues in the CDR3. Trimming took 3 bases from V and 0 from J, leaving 9 bases between them. The germline V gene encodes CDR1 LNHDA and CDR2 SQIVND (reference sequence). CDR3 DNA sequence: TGTGCCAGTAGTATGGGACGGGGTAGCAATCAGCCCCAGCATTTT. Encoded protein: CASSMGRGSNQPQHF.

The genes are TRBV6-6 and TRBJ2-7; 7 nucleotides agree with TRBD1. Germline assignment: CDR1 MNHNY and CDR2 SVGAGI (reference sequence). The CDR3 contains 12 residues. V gave up 7 bases and J gave up 6 bases; unmatched junction bases: 6. For the CDR3, the DNA is TGTGCCAGCAAGAGGGGGCCGGGCGAGCAGTACTTC. As protein: CASKRGPGEQYF.

This clone turned up a few times. The chain recombines TRBV5-1 with TRBJ2-2; no definite D call. V was pared by 1 base and J by 4 bases, with 11 bases between. Looked up from germline, CDR1 is SGHRS and CDR2 is YFSETQ. This CDR3 region has 15 residues. The CDR3 sequence is CASSLSAVTTGELFF. CDR3 nucleotide sequence: TGCGCCAGCAGCTTGTCGGCAGTAACCACCGGGGAGCTGTTTTTT.

The V call is TRBV6-5, the J call TRBJ2-3; D may be TRBD2 (6 bases). The CDR3 has 14 residues. Trimming removed 6 bases at V and 6 bases at J, with 16 bases between. Germline V gives CDR1 MNHEY, CDR2 SVGAGI. The CDR3 DNA reads as TGTGCCAGCAGAACGGGACTTTCGTCGGATACGCAGTATTTT. It specifies CASRTGLSSDTQYF.

The genes are TRBV10-3 and TRBJ2-5, with 8 bases fitting TRBD2. The CDR3 extends over 13 amino acids. V was pared by 7 bases and J by 1 base, with 2 bases of the junction left unmatched. Germline loops: CDR1 ENHRY, CDR2 SYGVKD. The CDR3, as DNA: TGTGCCATCAATAGCGGGATCCAAGAGACCCAGTACTTC. Translation gives CAINSGIQETQYF.

The chain links TRBV5-6 to TRBJ2-6; weak D call: TRBD1 (6 bases). The CDR3 loop spans 16 amino acids. The ends were cut back, 4 bases at V and 4 bases at J, with 15 bases in the middle. Per the germline V gene, CDR1 is SGHDT and CDR2 is YYEEEE. For the CDR3, the DNA is TGTGCCAGCAGCCTAGAGGGGGTCGCCGGGGCCAACGTCCTGACTTTC. Protein sequence: CASSLEGVAGANVLTF.

The chain combines TRBV30 with TRBJ1-1, with D possibly being TRBD1 (5 bases). Trimming pared 3 bases from V and 1 base from J, leaving 15 bases between. The CDR3 sequence is 15 residues long. Germline-derived CDR1 and CDR2 are GTSNPN and SVGIG (reference sequence). CDR3 sequence (DNA): TGTGCCTGGAGCCCCTGGCAGGGAGGGAACACTGAAGCTTTCTTT. It encodes CAWSPWQGGNTEAFF.

The J gene is TRBJ1-1, the V gene TRBV2; D remains unclear. CDR3 length equals 13 residues. V lost 1 base to trimming and J lost 5 bases, with 8 bases between them. Germline CDR1 and CDR2: SNHLY and FYNNEI. The chain's CDR3 is CASSEEGRTEAFF. CDR3 sequence (DNA): TGTGCCAGCAGTGAAGAGGGTAGGACTGAAGCTTTCTTT.

The V gene is TRBV7-2, the J gene TRBJ1-6; D not resolved. Germline V gene lookup returns CDR1 SGHTA and CDR2 FQGNSA. The CDR3 runs 13 residues. V shed 5 bases and J shed 8 bases, with 10 bases lying between them. This CDR3 is CASSAVWDSPLHF. CDR3 in DNA: TGTGCCAGCAGCGCAGTCTGGGATTCACCCCTCCACTTT. Filled out from reference TRBV7-2 and TRBJ1-6, the complete variable domain reads GAGVSQSPSNKVTEKGKDVELRCDPISGHTALYWYRQSLGQGLEFLIYFQGNSAPDKSGLPSDRFSAERTGGSVSTLTIQRTQQEDSAVYLCASSAVWDSPLHFGNGTRLTVT.

V gene TRBV6-5 combines with J gene TRBJ2-7; D remains ambiguous. Germline V gene sequence: CDR1 MNHEY, CDR2 SVGAGI. This CDR3 has 13 amino acids. V was shortened by 7 bases and J by 2 bases, with 12 bases between the two germline ends. CDR3 residues: CASKELPTYEQYF. The CDR3 DNA sequence: TGTGCCAGCAAAGAACTACCCACCTACGAGCAGTACTTC.

V is TRBV18 and J is TRBJ2-5; D not certain. Trimming removed 6 bases at V and 3 bases at J, with 5 bases between. CDR1 KGHSH and CDR2 LQKENI come from the germline V gene. This CDR3 region has 11 residues. The CDR3 spells CASSLEETQYF. The CDR3 coding sequence is TGTGCCAGCTCCCTAGAAGAGACCCAGTACTTC.

Concerning this clone itself: Within the sample, other DNA sequences also encode this same CDR3. This rearrangement joins TRBV19 to TRBJ1-5, with D possibly matching TRBD1 (5 bases). Trimming removed 0 bases at V and 6 bases at J, with 15 bases between. Germline lookup yields CDR1 LNHDA and CDR2 SQIVND (reference sequence). CDR3 length equals 16 residues. The CDR3 reads CASSIDLSGFGQPQHF. The CDR3 coding sequence is TGTGCCAGTAGTATAGATCTCTCAGGGTTTGGTCAGCCCCAGCATTTT.

As for this clone: Additional DNA sequences in this sample encode the identical CDR3. The chain has TRBV11-1 and TRBJ2-3; D is unclear. CDR3 length: 13 amino acids. V was cut by 8 bases and J by 0 bases, with 9 bases left in between. CDR1 and CDR2 (germline): SGHAT, FQDESV (reference sequence). The CDR3 loop reads CASSPGSTDTQYF. The CDR3 DNA follows: TGTGCCAGCTCTCCGGGCAGCACAGATACGCAGTATTTT. The full variable domain, completed using reference TRBV11-1 and TRBJ2-3, is EAEVAQSPRYKITEKSQAVAFWCDPISGHATLYWYRQILGQGPELLVQFQDESVVDDSQLPKDRFSAERLKGVDSTLKIQPAELGDSAMYLCASSPGSTDTQYFGPGTRLTVL.

The chain carries TRBV5-1 and TRBJ1-1, with 8 bases fitting TRBD1. The germline CDR1 and CDR2 sequences are SGHRS and YFSETQ. The CDR3 covers 15 residues. V lost 4 bases to trimming and J lost 3 bases; unmatched junction nucleotides: 8. The CDR3 loop reads CASSGRTGTDTEAFF. As DNA, the CDR3 is TGCGCCAGCAGCGGGAGGACAGGGACGGACACTGAAGCTTTCTTT.

V usage is TRBV7-2 and J usage is TRBJ1-5; D perhaps matches TRBD1 (6 bases). CDR3 length equals 13 residues. Trimming stripped 4 bases from V and 7 bases from J, with 11 bases between. The germline V gene has CDR1 SGHTA and CDR2 FQGNSA. The CDR3 here is CASSSRTDQPQHF. The CDR3 DNA is TGTGCCAGCAGCTCAAGGACAGACCAGCCCCAGCATTTT.

The V call is TRBV27, the J call TRBJ1-4; D is undetermined. CDR3 length: 17 residues. Trimming cost V 2 bases and J 8 bases, with 21 bases left between them. Germline V gene data show CDR1 as MNHEY and CDR2 as SMNVEV (reference sequence). CDR3 in DNA: TGTGCCAGCAGTTTAACCGCGGGCCCGGTCGGGAGGGAAAAACTGTTTTTT. Protein: CASSLTAGPVGREKLFF.

A few counts support this clone. The rearrangement links TRBV4-1 to TRBJ2-7; weak D call: TRBD1 (6 bases). CDR3 length: 16 residues. In germline, CDR1 is MGHRA, CDR2 YSYEKL. With 3 bases removed from V and 7 bases from J, the gap between germline ends came to 22 bases. The CDR3 here is CASSQANMGATGEQYF. Here the CDR3 DNA reads TGCGCCAGCAGCCAGGCTAACATGGGGGCAACAGGGGAGCAGTACTTC.

The table lists this clone with a count of one. The chain carries TRBV6-6 and TRBJ2-7; D ambiguous. The CDR3 consists of 11 residues. Germline values: CDR1 MNHNY, CDR2 SVGAGI (reference sequence). Trimming took off 5 bases at V and 6 bases at J, with 8 bases between the two ends. The CDR3 bases are TGTGCCAGCAGTAAGGCAGGCGAGCAGTACTTC. Encoded protein: CASSKAGEQYF.

This chain connects TRBV4-1 to TRBJ2-5, with no clear D. Germline CDR1 reads MGHRA; CDR2 reads YSYEKL. The length of the CDR3 is 11 residues. V gave up 0 bases and J gave up 6 bases, with 2 bases separating them. For the CDR3, the DNA is TGCGCCAGCAGCCAAGAGAAGACCCAGTACTTC. Translated, it gives CASSQEKTQYF.

The rearrangement links TRBV20-1 to TRBJ1-2; D call uncertain. Germline V gene sequence: CDR1 DFQATT, CDR2 SNEGSKA (reference sequence). This CDR3 region has 11 residues. V dropped 7 bases and J dropped 5 bases, with 11 bases sitting between them. CDR3: CSVSGSYGYTF. The CDR3 region has the DNA TGCAGTGTTTCGGGTAGTTATGGCTACACCTTC.